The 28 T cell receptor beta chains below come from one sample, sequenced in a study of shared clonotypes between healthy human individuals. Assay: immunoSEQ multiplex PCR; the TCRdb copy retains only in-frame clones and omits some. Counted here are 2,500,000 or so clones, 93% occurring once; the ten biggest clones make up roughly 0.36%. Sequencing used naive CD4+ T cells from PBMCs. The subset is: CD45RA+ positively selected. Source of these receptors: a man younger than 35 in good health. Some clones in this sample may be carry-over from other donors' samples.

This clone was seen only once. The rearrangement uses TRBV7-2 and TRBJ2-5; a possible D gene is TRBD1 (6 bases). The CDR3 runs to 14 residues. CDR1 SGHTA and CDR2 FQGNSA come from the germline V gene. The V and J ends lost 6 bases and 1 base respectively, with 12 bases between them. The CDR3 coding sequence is TGTGCCAGCAGGCGCGACAGGAGCCAAGAGACCCAGTACTTC. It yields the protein CASRRDRSQETQYF.

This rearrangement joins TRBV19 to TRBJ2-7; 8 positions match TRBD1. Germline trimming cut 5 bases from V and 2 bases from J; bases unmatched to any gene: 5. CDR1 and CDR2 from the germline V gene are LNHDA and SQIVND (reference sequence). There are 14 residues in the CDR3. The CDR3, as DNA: TGTGCCAGTAGTCGGCCAGGGGGCACCTACGAGCAGTACTTC. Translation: CASSRPGGTYEQYF.

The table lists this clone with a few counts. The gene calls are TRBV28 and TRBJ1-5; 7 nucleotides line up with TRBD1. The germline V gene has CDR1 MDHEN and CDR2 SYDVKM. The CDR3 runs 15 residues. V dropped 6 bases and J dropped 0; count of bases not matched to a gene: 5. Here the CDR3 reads CASSAQGNSNQPQHF. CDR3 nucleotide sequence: TGTGCCAGCAGCGCACAGGGGAATAGCAATCAGCCCCAGCATTTT.

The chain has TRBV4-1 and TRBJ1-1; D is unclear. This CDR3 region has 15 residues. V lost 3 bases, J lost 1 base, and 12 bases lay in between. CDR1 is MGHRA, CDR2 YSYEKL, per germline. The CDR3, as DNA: TGCGCCAGCAGCCACCTAGGAACAAGGAACACTGAAGCTTTCTTT. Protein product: CASSHLGTRNTEAFF.

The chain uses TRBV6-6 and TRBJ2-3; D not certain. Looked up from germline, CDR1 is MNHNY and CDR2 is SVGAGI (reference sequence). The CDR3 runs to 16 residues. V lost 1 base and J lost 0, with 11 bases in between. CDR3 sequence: CASSYFPLGSTDTQYF. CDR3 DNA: TGTGCCAGCAGTTACTTTCCCCTCGGGAGCACAGATACGCAGTATTTT.

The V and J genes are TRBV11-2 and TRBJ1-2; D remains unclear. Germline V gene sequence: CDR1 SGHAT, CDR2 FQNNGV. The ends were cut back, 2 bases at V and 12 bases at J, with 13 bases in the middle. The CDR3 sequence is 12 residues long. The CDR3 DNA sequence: TGTGCCAGCAGCTTAAGTACGGCTGTCCACACCTTC. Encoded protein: CASSLSTAVHTF.

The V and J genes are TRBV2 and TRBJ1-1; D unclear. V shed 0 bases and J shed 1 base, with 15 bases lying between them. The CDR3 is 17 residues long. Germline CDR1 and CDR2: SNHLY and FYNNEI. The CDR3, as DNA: TGTGCCAGCAGTGAAGCAAGTTCGAGACACAGGAACACTGAAGCTTTCTTT. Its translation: CASSEASSRHRNTEAFF.

The CDR3 reads CASSNPAGGPDEQYF. The CDR3 DNA follows: TGTGCCAGCAGTAACCCAGCGGGAGGGCCCGACGAGCAGTACTTC. The V gene is TRBV28, the J gene TRBJ2-7, with 10 bases fitting TRBD2. Trimming at V came to 5 bases and at J to 5 bases, leaving 9 bases not matched to a gene. This CDR3 is built from 15 residues. Germline V gives CDR1 MDHEN, CDR2 SYDVKM.

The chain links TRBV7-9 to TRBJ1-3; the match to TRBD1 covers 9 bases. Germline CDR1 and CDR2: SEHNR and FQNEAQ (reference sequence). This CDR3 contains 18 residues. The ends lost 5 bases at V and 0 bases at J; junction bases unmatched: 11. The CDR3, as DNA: TGTGCCAGCAGCATGCCAGGCAGGGACAGGGTCTCTGGAAACACCATATATTTT. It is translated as CASSMPGRDRVSGNTIYF.

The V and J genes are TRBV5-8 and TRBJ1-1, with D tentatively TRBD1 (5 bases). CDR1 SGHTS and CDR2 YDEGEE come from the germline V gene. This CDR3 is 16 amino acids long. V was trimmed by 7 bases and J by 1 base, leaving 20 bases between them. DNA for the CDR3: TGTGCCAGCGTAATATTCGGGACTCAGGGGAACACTGAAGCTTTCTTT. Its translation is CASVIFGTQGNTEAFF.

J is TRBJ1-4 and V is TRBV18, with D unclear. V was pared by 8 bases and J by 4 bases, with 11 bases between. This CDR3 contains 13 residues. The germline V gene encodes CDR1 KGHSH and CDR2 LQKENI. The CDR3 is CASNDQNNEKLFF. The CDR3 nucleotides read TGTGCCAGCAACGATCAGAATAATGAAAAACTGTTTTTT.

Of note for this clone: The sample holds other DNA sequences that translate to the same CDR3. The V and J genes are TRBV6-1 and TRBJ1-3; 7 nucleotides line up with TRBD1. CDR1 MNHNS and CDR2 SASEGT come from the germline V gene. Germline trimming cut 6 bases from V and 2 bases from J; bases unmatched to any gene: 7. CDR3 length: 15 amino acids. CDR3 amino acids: CASRPQGGTGNTIYF. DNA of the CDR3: TGTGCCAGCAGGCCGCAGGGGGGCACTGGAAACACCATATATTTT.

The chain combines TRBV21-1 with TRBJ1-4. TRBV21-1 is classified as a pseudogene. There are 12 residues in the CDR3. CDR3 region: CASSKGLGFEIF. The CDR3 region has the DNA TGTGCCAGCAGCAAAGGATTGGGGTTTGAGATTTTT.

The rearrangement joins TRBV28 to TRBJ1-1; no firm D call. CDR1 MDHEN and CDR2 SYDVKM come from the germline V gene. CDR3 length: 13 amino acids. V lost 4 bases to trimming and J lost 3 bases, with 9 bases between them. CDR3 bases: TGTGCCAGCAGTTCCTATACCTACACTGAAGCTTTCTTT. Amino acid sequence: CASSSYTYTEAFF.

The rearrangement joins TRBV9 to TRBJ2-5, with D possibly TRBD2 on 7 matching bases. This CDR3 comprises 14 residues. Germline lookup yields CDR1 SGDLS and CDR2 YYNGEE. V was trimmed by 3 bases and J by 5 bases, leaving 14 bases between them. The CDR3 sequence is CASSAQGGGETQYF. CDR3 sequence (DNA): TGTGCCAGCAGCGCCCAGGGAGGGGGGGAGACCCAGTACTTC. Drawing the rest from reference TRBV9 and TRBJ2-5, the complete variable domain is DSGVTQTPKHLITATGQRVTLRCSPRSGDLSVYWYQQSLDQGLQFLIQYYNGEERAKGNILERFSAQQFPDLHSELNLSSLELGDSALYFCASSAQGGGETQYFGPGTRLLVL.

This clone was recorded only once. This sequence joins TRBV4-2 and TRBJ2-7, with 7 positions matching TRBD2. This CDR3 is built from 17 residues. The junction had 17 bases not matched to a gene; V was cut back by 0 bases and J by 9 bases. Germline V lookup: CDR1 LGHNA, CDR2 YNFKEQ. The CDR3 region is CASSQDFEASGSRVQYF. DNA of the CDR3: TGTGCCAGCAGCCAAGATTTCGAGGCTAGCGGCTCCAGGGTGCAGTACTTC.

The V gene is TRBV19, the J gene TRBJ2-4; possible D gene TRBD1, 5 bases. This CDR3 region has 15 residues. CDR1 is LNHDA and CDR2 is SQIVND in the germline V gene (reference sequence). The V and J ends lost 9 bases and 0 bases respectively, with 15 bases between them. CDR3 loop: CARAVPGLAKNIQYF. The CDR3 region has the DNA TGTGCCAGGGCGGTCCCAGGGCTAGCCAAAAACATTCAGTACTTC.

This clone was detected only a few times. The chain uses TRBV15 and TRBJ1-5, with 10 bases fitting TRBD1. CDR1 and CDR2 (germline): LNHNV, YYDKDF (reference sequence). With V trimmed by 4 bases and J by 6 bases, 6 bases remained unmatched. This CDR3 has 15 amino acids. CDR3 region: CATSNRDRGRQPQHF. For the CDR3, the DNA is TGTGCCACCAGCAACCGGGACAGGGGACGTCAGCCCCAGCATTTT.

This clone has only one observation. CDR3 DNA: TGTGCCAGCAGCTTAATTGACACACGACCCAGGGGCTACACCTTC. As protein: CASSLIDTRPRGYTF. The gene calls are TRBV7-2 and TRBJ1-2; no clear D. CDR1 SGHTA and CDR2 FQGNSA come from the germline V gene. This CDR3 has 15 residues. Deletions cut 2 bases from V and 8 bases from J, with 18 bases between.

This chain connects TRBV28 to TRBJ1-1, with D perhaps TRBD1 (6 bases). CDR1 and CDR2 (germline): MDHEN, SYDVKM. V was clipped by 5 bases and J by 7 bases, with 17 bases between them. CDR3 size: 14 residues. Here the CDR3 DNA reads TGTGCCAGCAGTCCACGACAGGTCAGGAGTGAAGCTTTCTTT. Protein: CASSPRQVRSEAFF.

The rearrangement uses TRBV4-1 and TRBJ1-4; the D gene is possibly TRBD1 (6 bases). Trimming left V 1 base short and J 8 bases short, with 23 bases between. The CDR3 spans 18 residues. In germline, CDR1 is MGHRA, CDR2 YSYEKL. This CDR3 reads CASSQGPPRGRVGEKLFF. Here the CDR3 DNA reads TGCGCCAGCAGCCAAGGGCCCCCCAGGGGCAGGGTGGGCGAAAAACTGTTTTTT.

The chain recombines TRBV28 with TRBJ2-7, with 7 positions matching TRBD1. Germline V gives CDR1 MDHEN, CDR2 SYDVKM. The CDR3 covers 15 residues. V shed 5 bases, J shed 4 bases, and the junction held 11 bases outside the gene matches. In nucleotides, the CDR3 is TGTGCCAGCAGTGCCAAGACAGGGCACGGTTACGAGCAGTACTTC. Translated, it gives CASSAKTGHGYEQYF. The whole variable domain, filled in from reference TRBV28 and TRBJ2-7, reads DVKVTQSSRYLVKRTGEKVFLECVQDMDHENMFWYRQDPGLGLRLIYFSYDVKMKEKGDIPEGYSVSREKKERFSLILESASTNQTSMYLCASSAKTGHGYEQYFGPGTRLTVT.

The CDR3 is CASSRYRGSAYEQYF. In DNA form, the CDR3 reads TGTGCCAGCAGCAGGTACAGGGGGTCGGCCTACGAGCAGTACTTC. The rearrangement links TRBV28 to TRBJ2-5; 8 nucleotides agree with TRBD1. The J call may not be correct, given that the DNA end is closer to TRBJ2-7. CDR1 MDHEN and CDR2 SYDVKM come from the germline V gene. The CDR3 extends over 15 amino acids.

The CDR3 DNA sequence: TGTGCCAGCAGTGACCGGGCAGGTGAAGAAAAACTGTTTTTT. The encoded protein is CASSDRAGEEKLFF. The chain uses TRBV2 and TRBJ1-4; D remains ambiguous. Trimming took 3 bases from V and 8 from J, leaving 13 bases between them. From germline, CDR1 is SNHLY and CDR2 FYNNEI. This CDR3 contains 14 residues.

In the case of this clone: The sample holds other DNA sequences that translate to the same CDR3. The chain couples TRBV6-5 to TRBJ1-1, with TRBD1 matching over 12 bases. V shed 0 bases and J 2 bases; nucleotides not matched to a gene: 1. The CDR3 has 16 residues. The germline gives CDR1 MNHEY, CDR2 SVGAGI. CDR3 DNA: TGTGCCAGCAGTTACTCGGGGACAGGGGGCAACACTGAAGCTTTCTTT. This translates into CASSYSGTGGNTEAFF.

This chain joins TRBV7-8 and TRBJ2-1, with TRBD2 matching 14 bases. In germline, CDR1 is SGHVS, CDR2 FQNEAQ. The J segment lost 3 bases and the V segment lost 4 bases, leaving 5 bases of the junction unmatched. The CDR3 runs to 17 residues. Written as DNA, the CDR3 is TGTGCCAGCAGCTACGGGACTAGCGGGAGAGGCTACAATGAGCAGTTCTTC. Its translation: CASSYGTSGRGYNEQFF.

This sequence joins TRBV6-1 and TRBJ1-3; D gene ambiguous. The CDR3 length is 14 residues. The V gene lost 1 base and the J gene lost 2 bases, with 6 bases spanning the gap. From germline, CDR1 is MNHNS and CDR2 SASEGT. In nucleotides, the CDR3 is TGTGCCAGCAGTGAAGGGAGTCCTGGAAACACCATATATTTT. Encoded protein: CASSEGSPGNTIYF.

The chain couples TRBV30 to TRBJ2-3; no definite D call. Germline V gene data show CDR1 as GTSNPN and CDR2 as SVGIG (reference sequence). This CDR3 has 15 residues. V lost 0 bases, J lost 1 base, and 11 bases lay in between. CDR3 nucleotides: TGTGCCTGGAGTGTCGGCGGACGGGGCACAGATACGCAGTATTTT. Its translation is CAWSVGGRGTDTQYF.